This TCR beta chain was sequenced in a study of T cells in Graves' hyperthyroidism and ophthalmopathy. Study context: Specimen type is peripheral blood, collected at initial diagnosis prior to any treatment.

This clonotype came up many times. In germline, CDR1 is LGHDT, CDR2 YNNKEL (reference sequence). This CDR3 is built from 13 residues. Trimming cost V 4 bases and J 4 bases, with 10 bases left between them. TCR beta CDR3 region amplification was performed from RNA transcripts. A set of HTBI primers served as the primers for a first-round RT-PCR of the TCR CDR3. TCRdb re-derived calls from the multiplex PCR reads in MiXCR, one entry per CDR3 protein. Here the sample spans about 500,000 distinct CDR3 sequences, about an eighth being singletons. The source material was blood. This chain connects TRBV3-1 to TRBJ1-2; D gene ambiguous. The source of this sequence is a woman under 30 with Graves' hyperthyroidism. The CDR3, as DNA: TGTGCCAGCAGCCTCCGACGGGTCTATGGCTACACCTTC. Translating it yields CASSLRRVYGYTF.